The T cell receptor (beta chain) under discussion was sequenced for a study of regulatory T cells in long-lasting Graves disease. The V end was cut by 5 bases, the J end by 1 base, with 13 bases between. Germline CDR1 and CDR2: MNHEY and SVGEGT. The length of the CDR3 is 15 residues. Combining iRepertoire HTBI primers with Arm-PCR of CDR3 regions, the authors built TCR beta libraries. Each CDR3 protein is one row after TCRdb ran MiXCR on the multiplex PCR reads. The sample gives about 350,000 distinct CDR3 sequences, about a sixth of which show up once; approximately 30% is in the top ten. Noted time point: newly diagnosed GD, antithyroid drugs for less than 3 months. RNA from PBMCs was the source of the TCR library. Study-wide results and caveats: Favored usage of TRBV28, TRBJ1-2 and TRBJ2-5 was recorded in persistent disease.

This clonotype showed up just a few times. The antigen remains unidentified. The sample also formed part of further work on T cells in Graves' hyperthyroidism and ophthalmopathy.

This rearrangement joins TRBV6-2 or TRBV6-3 to TRBJ2-3, with D maybe TRBD1 (6 bases). This receptor was identified in a middle-aged man with Graves disease. The sequenced sample was peripheral blood mononuclear cells (PBMCs), obtained at new diagnosis, from a patient treated with antithyroid drugs. CDR3 residues: CASSEAGVGTDTQYF. The CDR3 DNA follows: TGTGCCAGCAGTGAAGCAGGGGTTGGCACAGATACGCAGTATTTT.